This is a list of T cell receptor beta chains from one sample in a study of cytomegalovirus exposure and HLA in healthy donors. Clones were read by immunoSEQ multiplex PCR, and TCRdb kept only the in-frame ones, dropping some. This sample has some 140,000 clones; 79% occur once, and the top ten carry roughly 0.87%. Sequencing was done on a sample of PBMCs. The receptors here all came from a man younger than 30 in good health and CMV-seronegative. Both conserved end residues are part of each CDR3.

j_call v_call cdr3_length cdr3_aa
TRBJ2-5 TRBV7-9 12 CSSSASGETQYF
TRBJ2-7 TRBV4-1 13 CASSQETAYEQYF
TRBJ2-1 TRBV6-4 14 CASSEIADYNEQFF
TRBJ2-1 TRBV6-6 13 CASTSPGGGWQFF
TRBJ1-4 TRBV7-9 15 CASSIRQGSGEKLFF
TRBJ1-5 TRBV5-1 15 CASSLGVNSNQPQHF
TRBJ1-1 TRBV5-4 15 CASSSPAALNTEAFF
TRBJ2-3 TRBV10-3 14 CAISEGGGTDTQYF
TRBJ2-3 TRBV6-5 14 CASSYGGDTDTQYF
TRBJ2-5 TRBV5-1 15 CASSSEGRIQETQYF
TRBJ2-7 TRBV7-2 15 CASSLEDPKRYEQYF
TRBJ2-7 TRBV7-9 15 CASSLVPDRAYEQYF
TRBJ1-1 TRBV2 13 CARKGTGGEIAFF
TRBJ1-4 TRBV30 15 CAWDYSRGSGEKLFF
TRBJ1-1 TRBV19 12 CASSAQWEDRYF
TRBJ1-1 TRBV6-6 14 CASRSTAMNTEAFF
TRBJ2-1 TRBV2 16 CASSRGGQGAYNEQFF
TRBJ2-2 TRBV30 14 CAWMKDRETGELFF
TRBJ2-7 TRBV9 15 CASSVSGDLSYEQYF
TRBJ2-6 TRBV19 16 CASTDRGVSGANVLTF
TRBJ2-7 TRBV6-1 17 CASSEASRGWSSYEQYF
TRBJ1-4 TRBV5-1 16 CASSSRRGATNEKLFF
TRBJ1-1 TRBV10-3 13 CAISDSVYTEAFF
TRBJ2-7 TRBV7-2 13 CASTEKAGDEQYF
TRBJ1-1 TRBV6-4 14 CASRPGQGNTEAFF
TRBJ2-7 TRBV7-2 13 CASSLAATYEQYF
TRBJ2-7 TRBV30 11 CAWSERGDSYF
TRBJ2-3 TRBV7-2 15 CASSLLGGGTDTQYF
TRBJ2-7 TRBV18 15 CASSPLRQVFFEQYF
TRBJ1-2 TRBV25-1 14 CASSEWVQDAGYTF
TRBJ2-2 TRBV27 15 CASSFKGTNTGELFF
TRBJ1-4 TRBV18 16 CASSPSVGGPNEKLFF
TRBJ1-5 TRBV7-9 14 CASSTGTGGAPQHF
TRBJ2-1 TRBV15 11 CATSLRNEQFF
TRBJ2-7 TRBV6-5 14 CASSYSGGFYEQYF
- TRBV6-1 12 CASSGGTYEQYF